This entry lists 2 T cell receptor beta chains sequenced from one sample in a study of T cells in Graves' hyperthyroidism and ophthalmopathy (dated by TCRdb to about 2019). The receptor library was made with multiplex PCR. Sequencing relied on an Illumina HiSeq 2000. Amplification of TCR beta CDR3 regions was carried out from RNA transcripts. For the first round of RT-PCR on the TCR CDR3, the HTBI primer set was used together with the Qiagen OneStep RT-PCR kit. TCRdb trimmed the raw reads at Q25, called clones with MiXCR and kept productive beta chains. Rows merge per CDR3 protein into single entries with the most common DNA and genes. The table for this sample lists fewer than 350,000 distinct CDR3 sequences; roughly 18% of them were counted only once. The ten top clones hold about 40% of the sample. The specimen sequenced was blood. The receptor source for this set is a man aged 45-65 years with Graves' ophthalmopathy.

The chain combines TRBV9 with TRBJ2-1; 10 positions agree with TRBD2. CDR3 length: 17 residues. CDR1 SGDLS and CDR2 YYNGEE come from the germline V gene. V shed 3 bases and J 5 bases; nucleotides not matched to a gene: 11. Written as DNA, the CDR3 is TGTGCCAGCAGCGCAGGCTTAGGGCTAGCGGGAGACAATGAGCAGTTCTTC. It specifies CASSAGLGLAGDNEQFF. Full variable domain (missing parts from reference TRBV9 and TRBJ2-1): DSGVTQTPKHLITATGQRVTLRCSPRSGDLSVYWYQQSLDQGLQFLIQYYNGEERAKGNILERFSAQQFPDLHSELNLSSLELGDSALYFCASSAGLGLAGDNEQFFGPGTRLTVL.

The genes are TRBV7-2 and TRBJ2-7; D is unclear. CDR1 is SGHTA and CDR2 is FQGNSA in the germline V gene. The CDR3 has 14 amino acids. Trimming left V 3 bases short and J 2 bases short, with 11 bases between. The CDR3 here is CASSFSAFAYEQYF. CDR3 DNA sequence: TGTGCCAGCAGCTTCTCGGCGTTTGCCTACGAGCAGTACTTC. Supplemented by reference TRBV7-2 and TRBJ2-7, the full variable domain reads GAGVSQSPSNKVTEKGKDVELRCDPISGHTALYWYRQSLGQGLEFLIYFQGNSAPDKSGLPSDRFSAERTGGSVSTLTIQRTQQEDSAVYLCASSFSAFAYEQYFGPGTRLTVT.